This TCR beta chain was recovered during a study of Graves' ophthalmopathy and Graves' hyperthyroidism. Clinical symptoms and serum thyroxine were used for diagnosis; TRAb, thyroid ultrasound and orbital computed tomography were also relied on. This clonotype occurred many times. Its target is unknown. CDR1 is MDHEN and CDR2 is SYDVKM in the germline V gene. The CDR3 loop spans 13 amino acids. The V end lost 5 bases, the J end lost 3 bases, and 11 bases lay between the germline ends. As the template, RNA transcripts were used to amplify TCR beta CDR3 regions. An opening RT-PCR round employed HTBI primers and preceded a second-round multiplex PCR. TCRdb re-called the multiplex PCR reads with MiXCR, one entry per CDR3 protein. The sample lists approximately 500,000 distinct CDR3 sequences; about 15% were seen once. Study conclusions and caveats: Researchers report that a 13-signature model separated ophthalmopathy from stable hyperthyroidism, posting around 90% sensitivity and roughly 80% specificity.

The sequencing sample was made of blood. This receptor was identified in a young woman with Graves' ophthalmopathy. This chain uses TRBV28 with TRBJ2-7; D ambiguous. DNA of the CDR3: TGTGCCAGCAGTCCACCCGGTCGCTACGAGCAGTACTTC. This sequence encodes CASSPPGRYEQYF.